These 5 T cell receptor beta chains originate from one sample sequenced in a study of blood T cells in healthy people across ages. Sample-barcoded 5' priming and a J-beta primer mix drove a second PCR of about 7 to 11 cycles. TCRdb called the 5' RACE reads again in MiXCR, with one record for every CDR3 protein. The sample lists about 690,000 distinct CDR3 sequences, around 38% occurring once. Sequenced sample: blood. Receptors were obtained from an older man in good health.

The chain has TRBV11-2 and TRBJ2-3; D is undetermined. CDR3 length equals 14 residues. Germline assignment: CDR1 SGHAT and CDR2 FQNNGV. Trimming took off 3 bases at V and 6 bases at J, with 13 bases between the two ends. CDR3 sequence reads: CASSFTGGFDTQYF. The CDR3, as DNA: TGTGCCAGCAGCTTCACGGGCGGTTTCGATACGCAGTATTTT.

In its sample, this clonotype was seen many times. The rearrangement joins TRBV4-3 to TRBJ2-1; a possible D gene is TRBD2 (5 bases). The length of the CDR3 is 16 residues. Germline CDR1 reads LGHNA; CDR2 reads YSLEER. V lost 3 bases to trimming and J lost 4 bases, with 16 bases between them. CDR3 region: CASSQGNGMGYNEQFF. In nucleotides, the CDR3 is TGCGCCAGCAGCCAGGGGAACGGGATGGGGTACAATGAGCAGTTCTTC.

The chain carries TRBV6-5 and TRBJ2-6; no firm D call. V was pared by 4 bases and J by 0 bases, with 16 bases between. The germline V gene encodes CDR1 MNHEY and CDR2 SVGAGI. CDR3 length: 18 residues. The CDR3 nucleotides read TGTGCCAGCAGTTCTCATTCCGGGTCGCCCTCTGGGGCCAACGTCCTGACTTTC. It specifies CASSSHSGSPSGANVLTF.

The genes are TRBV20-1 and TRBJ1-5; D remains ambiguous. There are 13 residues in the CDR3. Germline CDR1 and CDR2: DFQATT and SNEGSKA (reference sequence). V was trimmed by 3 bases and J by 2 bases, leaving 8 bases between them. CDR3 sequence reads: CSARLGGNQPQHF. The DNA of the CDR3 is TGCAGTGCTAGGTTGGGTGGCAATCAGCCCCAGCATTTT.

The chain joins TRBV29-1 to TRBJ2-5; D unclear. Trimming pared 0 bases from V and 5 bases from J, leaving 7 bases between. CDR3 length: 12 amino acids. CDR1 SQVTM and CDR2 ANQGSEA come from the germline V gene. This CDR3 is CSVEEGYETQYF. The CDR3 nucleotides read TGCAGCGTTGAAGAAGGGTACGAGACCCAGTACTTC.